This entry concerns a single T cell receptor beta chain. Per the original methods: Estimation of nucleated cell counts was performed using reference gene primer amplification. Profiled with immunoSEQ multiplex PCR; TCRdb holds only in-frame clones, not every one. V, J and clone size are taken as reported in that table, and D and trimming were inferred from the DNA itself. The table records approximately 140,000 clones, around 85% of them present only once. The record originates from a study of blood T cell repertoires in COVID-19. Study in general: Italy, Spain and the United States were the sources of the convalescent and acute COVID-19 samples. Nucleic acid was either cDNA or gDNA, and it came from T cells, B-cell-depleted T cells, or PBMCs.

CDR1 is SGHRS, CDR2 YFSETQ, per germline. The CDR3 covers 14 residues. The germline V and J ends were trimmed by 4 bases and 7 bases, with 18 bases remaining between them. Sequenced sample: peripheral blood. This TCR was recovered from a woman of 80 years or more with acute or convalescent COVID-19. This chain connects TRBV5-1 to TRBJ2-7; TRBD2 is a possible D gene (5 bases). The CDR3 DNA reads as TGCGCCAGCAGCCCCGTGGAGTCGACGGGAGAGCAGTACTTC. Translating it yields CASSPVESTGEQYF.